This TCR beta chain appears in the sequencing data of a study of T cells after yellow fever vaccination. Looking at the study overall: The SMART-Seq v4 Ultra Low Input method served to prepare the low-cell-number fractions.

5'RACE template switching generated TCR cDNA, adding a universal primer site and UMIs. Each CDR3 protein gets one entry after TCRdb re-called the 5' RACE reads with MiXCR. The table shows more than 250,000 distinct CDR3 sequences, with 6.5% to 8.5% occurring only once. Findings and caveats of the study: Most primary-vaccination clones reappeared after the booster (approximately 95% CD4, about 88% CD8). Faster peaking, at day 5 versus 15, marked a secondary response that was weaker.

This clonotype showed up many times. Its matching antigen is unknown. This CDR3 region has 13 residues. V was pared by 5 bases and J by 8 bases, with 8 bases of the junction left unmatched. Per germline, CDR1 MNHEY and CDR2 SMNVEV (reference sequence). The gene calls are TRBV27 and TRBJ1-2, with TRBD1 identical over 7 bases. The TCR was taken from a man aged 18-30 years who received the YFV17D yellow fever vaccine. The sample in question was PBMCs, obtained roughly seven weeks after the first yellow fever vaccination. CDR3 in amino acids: CASSTLRGDGYTF. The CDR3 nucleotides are TGTGCCAGCAGTACGCTCAGGGGGGACGGCTACACCTTC.